A selection of T cell receptor beta chains follows, all from one sample in a study of blood T cell repertoires in COVID-19. Only in-frame clones appear in the TCRdb table, and some are missing; sequencing was by immunoSEQ multiplex PCR. The sample consists of about 150,000 clones, around three quarters of them appearing once. The sequenced material came from peripheral blood. These receptors were collected from an elderly man with acute or convalescent COVID-19. Both conserved end residues are part of each CDR3. Each record gives: V gene, clone size, D gene, J gene, CDR3 DNA, CDR3 protein. D genes are given only for firm matches. Size is stated for part of the rows, as once, few or many counts, or as a class when the clone is expanded.

v_gene: TRBV20-1; abundance: NA; d_gene: NA; j_gene: TRBJ2-1; CDR3nt: TGCAGTGCTAGTGACCGGTCCCGCTCCTACAATGAGCAGTTCTTC; CDR3aa: CSASDRSRSYNEQFF
v_gene: TRBV5-1; abundance: NA; d_gene: TRBD1; j_gene: TRBJ2-2; CDR3nt: TGCGCCAGCACCCGAATACCGGGACAGGGTTTAACCGGGGAGCTGTTTTTT; CDR3aa: CASTRIPGQGLTGELFF
v_gene: TRBV29-1; abundance: NA; d_gene: NA; j_gene: TRBJ1-5; CDR3nt: TGCAGCGTTGCTTACAGGTCAGGCCAGCCCCAGCATTTT; CDR3aa: CSVAYRSGQPQHF
v_gene: TRBV19; abundance: once; d_gene: NA; j_gene: TRBJ1-1; CDR3nt: TGTGCCAGTAGTACAACAGGGTCCACTGAAGCTTTCTTT; CDR3aa: CASSTTGSTEAFF
v_gene: TRBV6-1; abundance: few; d_gene: TRBD1; j_gene: TRBJ1-6; CDR3nt: TGTGCCAGCAGTGACAGGGGGAATTCACCCCTCCACTTT; CDR3aa: CASSDRGNSPLHF
v_gene: TRBV5-1; abundance: NA; d_gene: NA; j_gene: TRBJ2-4; CDR3nt: TGCGCCAGCAGCACACCAGACAGTACTGCCATTCAGTACTTC; CDR3aa: CASSTPDSTAIQYF
v_gene: TRBV3-1/TRBV3-2; abundance: NA; d_gene: TRBD1; j_gene: TRBJ1-2; CDR3nt: TGTGCCAGCACTTCGGGACAGGGAAACTATGGCTACACCTTC; CDR3aa: CASTSGQGNYGYTF
v_gene: TRBV28; abundance: few; d_gene: NA; j_gene: TRBJ2-1; CDR3nt: TGTGCCAGCAGTTTCTCCAATGAGCAGTTCTTC; CDR3aa: CASSFSNEQFF
v_gene: TRBV11-3; abundance: NA; d_gene: TRBD2; j_gene: TRBJ2-3; CDR3nt: TGTGCTTGCGGGGGGTCTAGCGGGACAGATACGCAGTATTTT; CDR3aa: CACGGSSGTDTQYF
v_gene: TRBV5-4; abundance: NA; d_gene: NA; j_gene: TRBJ2-1; CDR3nt: TGTGCCGTAACGGGGGGACAGGCCTACAATGAGCAGTTCTTC; CDR3aa: CAVTGGQAYNEQFF
v_gene: TRBV28; abundance: NA; d_gene: NA; j_gene: TRBJ1-2; CDR3nt: TGTGCCAGCAGTTTAACTTCGGGGGGGCTGAGCTATGGCTACACCTTC; CDR3aa: CASSLTSGGLSYGYTF
v_gene: TRBV11-3; abundance: NA; d_gene: TRBD2; j_gene: TRBJ2-2; CDR3nt: TGTGAGGGAGGGGCCCGGGAGCTGTTTTTT; CDR3aa: CEGGARELFF
v_gene: TRBV2; abundance: NA; d_gene: TRBD2; j_gene: TRBJ2-1; CDR3nt: TGTGCCAGCAGCGAGCGGGGGGGTCAATACAATGAGCAGTTCTTC; CDR3aa: CASSERGGQYNEQFF
v_gene: TRBV18; abundance: NA; d_gene: NA; j_gene: TRBJ1-2; CDR3nt: TGTGCCAGCTCACCAGGGGCAGGGATAAACTATGGCTACACCTTC; CDR3aa: CASSPGAGINYGYTF
v_gene: TRBV4-2; abundance: NA; d_gene: TRBD2; j_gene: TRBJ2-1; CDR3nt: TGTGCCAGCAGCCAAGGGCTAGCGGGGGGGAATTTCTACAATGAGCAGTTCTTC; CDR3aa: CASSQGLAGGNFYNEQFF